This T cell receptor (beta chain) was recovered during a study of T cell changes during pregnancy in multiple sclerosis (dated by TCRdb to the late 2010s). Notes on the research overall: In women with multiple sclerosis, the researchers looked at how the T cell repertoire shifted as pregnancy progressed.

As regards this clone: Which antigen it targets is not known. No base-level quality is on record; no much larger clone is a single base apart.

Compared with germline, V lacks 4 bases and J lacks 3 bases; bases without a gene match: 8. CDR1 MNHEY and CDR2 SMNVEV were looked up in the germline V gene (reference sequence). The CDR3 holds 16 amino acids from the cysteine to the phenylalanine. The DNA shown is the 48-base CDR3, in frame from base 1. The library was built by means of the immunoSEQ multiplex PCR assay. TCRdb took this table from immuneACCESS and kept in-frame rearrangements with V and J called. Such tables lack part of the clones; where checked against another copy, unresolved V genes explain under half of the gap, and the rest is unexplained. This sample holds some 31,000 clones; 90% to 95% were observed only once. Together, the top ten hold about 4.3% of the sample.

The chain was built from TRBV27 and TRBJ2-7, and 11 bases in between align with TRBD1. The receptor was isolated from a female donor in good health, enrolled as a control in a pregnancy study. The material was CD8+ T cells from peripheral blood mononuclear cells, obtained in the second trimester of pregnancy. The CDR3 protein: CASSSTPGQGVYEQYF. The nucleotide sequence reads TGTGCCAGCAGTTCCACTCCGGGACAGGGGGTCTACGAGCAGTACTTC.